This T cell receptor (beta chain) derives from a study of molecular identifiers for immune sequencing clone quantification. Germline lookup yields CDR1 PRHDT and CDR2 FYEKMQ (reference sequence). Trimming cost V 6 bases and J 1 base; bases outside gene matches: 7. CDR3 length equals 15 residues. This clonotype was seen just once. TCRdb independently ran MiXCR on the PCR reads; one entry per CDR3 protein. The sample holds about 40,000 distinct CDR3 sequences, around a sixth seen once. The specimen was naive CD8+ T cells from blood, with Jurkat cell RNA spiked in. Subset specified: FACS-sorted CD8+CD4-CCR7+CD45RA+ naive T cells. The TCR comes from a human donor in good health. Some libraries in this study had Jurkat cell RNA spiked in. The chain links TRBV13 to TRBJ1-1; the match to TRBD1 covers 8 bases. Here the CDR3 reads CASSSGGLRNTEAFF. The CDR3 DNA sequence: TGTGCCAGCAGTTCAGGGGGCCTACGGAACACTGAAGCTTTCTTT.